This T cell receptor (beta chain) comes out of a study of blood T cell repertoires in COVID-19. Within the 2 weeks before study entry, each person in the exposed group met a COVID-19 case. Only a few counts were recorded for this clone. The length of the CDR3 is 16 residues. The V segment lost 3 bases and the J segment 9 bases; nucleotides outside the gene matches: 7. Germline V CDR1 and CDR2: LGHNA, YNFKEQ. Sequencing used immunoSEQ multiplex PCR; TCRdb keeps in-frame clones, though not all of them. Of fewer than 350,000 clones listed, roughly 85% are singletons. Source material: PBMCs or T cells enriched from blood (not recorded which). The chain uses TRBV4-2 and TRBJ2-1, with 14 positions matching TRBD2. The sequence came from a woman aged 25 to 45 who had been exposed to COVID-19. DNA for the CDR3: TGTGCCAGCAGCCAGGCGGGACTAGCGGGAGTAGGTGAGCAGTTCTTC. It is translated as CASSQAGLAGVGEQFF.